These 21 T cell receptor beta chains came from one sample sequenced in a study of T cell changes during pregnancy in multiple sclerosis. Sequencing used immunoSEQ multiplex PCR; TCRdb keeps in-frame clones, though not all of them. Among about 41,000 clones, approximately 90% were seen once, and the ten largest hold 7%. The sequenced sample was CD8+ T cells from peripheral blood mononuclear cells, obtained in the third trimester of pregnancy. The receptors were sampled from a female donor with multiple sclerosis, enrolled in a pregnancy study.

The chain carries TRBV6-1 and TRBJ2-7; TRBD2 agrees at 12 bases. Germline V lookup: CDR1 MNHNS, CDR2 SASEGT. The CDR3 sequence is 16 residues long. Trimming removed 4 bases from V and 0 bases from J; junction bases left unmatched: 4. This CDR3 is CASSGLAGASSYEQYF. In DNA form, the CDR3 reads TGTGCCAGCAGTGGACTAGCGGGAGCTTCCTCCTACGAGCAGTACTTC.

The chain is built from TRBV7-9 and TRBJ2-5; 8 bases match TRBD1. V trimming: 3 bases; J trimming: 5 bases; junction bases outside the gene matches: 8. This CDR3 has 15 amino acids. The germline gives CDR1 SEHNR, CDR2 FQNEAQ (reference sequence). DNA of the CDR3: TGTGCCAGCAGCTTGGTACCGGACAGGGATGAGACCCAGTACTTC. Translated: CASSLVPDRDETQYF.

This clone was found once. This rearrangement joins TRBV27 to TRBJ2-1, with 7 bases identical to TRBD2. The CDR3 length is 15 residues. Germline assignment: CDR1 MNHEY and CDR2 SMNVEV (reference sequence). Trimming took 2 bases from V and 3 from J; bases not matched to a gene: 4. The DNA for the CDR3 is TGTGCCAGCAGTTTAACTAGCGCCTTCTACAATGAGCAGTTCTTC. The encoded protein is CASSLTSAFYNEQFF.

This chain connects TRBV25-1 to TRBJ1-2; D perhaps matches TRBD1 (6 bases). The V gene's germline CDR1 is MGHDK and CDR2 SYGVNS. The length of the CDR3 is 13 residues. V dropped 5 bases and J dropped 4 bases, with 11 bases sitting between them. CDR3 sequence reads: CASSSGTIYGYTF. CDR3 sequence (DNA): TGTGCCAGCAGTTCCGGGACAATCTATGGCTACACCTTC.

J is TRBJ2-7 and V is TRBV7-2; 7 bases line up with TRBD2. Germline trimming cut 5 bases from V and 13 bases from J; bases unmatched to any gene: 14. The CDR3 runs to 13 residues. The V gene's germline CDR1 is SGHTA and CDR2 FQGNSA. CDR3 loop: CASSLGGWGDLYF. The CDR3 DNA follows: TGTGCCAGCAGCCTGGGGGGGTGGGGGGATCTATACTTC.

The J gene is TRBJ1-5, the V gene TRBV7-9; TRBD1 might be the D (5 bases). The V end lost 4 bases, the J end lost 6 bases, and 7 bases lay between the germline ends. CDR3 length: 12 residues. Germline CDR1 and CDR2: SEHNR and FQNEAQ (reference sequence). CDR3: CASSSGFQPQHF. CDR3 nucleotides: TGTGCCAGCAGCTCAGGGTTTCAGCCCCAGCATTTT.

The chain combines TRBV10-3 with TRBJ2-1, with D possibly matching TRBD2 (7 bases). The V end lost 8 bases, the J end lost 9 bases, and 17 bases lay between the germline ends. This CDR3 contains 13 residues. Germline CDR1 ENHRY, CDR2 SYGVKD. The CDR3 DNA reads TGTGCCATCTCTGGCGGGGGCACCCCTGAGCAGTTCTTC. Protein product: CAISGGGTPEQFF.

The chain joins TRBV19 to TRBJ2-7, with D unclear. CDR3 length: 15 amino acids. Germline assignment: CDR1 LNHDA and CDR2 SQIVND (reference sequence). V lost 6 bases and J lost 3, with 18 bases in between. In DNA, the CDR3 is TGTGCCAGTAGCCCCCTAGGATCCGGGTTCTACGAGCAGTACTTC. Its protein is CASSPLGSGFYEQYF.

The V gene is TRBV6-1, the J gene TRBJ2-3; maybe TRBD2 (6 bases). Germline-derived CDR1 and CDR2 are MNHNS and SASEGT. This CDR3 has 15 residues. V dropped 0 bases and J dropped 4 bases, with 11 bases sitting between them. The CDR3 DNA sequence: TGTGCCAGCAGTGAAGCGGAGGGTGGTGCAGATACGCAGTATTTT. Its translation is CASSEAEGGADTQYF.

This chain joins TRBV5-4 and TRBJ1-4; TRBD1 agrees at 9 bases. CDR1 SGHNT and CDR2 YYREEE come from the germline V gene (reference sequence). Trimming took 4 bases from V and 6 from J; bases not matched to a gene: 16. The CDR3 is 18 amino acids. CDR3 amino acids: CASSGMAWFRDRDEKLFF. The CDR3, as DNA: TGTGCCAGCAGCGGAATGGCGTGGTTTCGGGACAGGGATGAAAAACTGTTTTTT.

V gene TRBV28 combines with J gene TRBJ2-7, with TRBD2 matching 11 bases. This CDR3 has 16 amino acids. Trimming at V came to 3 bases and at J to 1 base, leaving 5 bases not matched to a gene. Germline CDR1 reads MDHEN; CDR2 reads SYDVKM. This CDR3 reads CASSFQTSGVSYEQYF. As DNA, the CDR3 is TGTGCCAGCAGTTTCCAGACTAGCGGGGTGTCCTACGAGCAGTACTTC.

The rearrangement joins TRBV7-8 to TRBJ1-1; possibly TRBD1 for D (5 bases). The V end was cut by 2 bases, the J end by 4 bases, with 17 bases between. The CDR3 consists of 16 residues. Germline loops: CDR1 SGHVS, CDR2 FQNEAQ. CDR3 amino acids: CASSLREEGLGTEAFF. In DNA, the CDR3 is TGTGCCAGCAGCTTACGGGAGGAGGGACTGGGCACTGAAGCTTTCTTT.

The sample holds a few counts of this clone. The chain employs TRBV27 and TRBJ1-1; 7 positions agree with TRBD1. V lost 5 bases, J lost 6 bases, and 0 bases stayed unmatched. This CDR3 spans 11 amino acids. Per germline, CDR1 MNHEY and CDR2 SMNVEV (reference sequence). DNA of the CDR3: TGTGCCAGCAGTCAGGGGGCTGAAGCTTTCTTT. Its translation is CASSQGAEAFF.

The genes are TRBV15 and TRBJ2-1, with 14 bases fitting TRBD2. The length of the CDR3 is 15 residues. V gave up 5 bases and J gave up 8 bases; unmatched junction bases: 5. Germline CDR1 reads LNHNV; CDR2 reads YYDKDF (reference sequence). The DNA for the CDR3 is TGTGCCACCAGCGAATGGACTAGCGGGAGGCATGAGCAGTTCTTC. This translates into CATSEWTSGRHEQFF.

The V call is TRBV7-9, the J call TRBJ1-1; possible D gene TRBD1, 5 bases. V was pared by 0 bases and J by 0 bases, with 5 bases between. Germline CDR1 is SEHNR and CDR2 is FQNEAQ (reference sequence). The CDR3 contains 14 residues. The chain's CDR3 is CASSLAQVNTEAFF. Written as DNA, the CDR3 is TGTGCCAGCAGCTTAGCACAGGTGAACACTGAAGCTTTCTTT.

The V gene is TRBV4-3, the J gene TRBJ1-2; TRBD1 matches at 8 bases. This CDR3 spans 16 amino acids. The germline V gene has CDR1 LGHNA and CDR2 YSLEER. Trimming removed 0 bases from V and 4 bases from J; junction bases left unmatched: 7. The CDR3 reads CASSQEAAGGIYGYTF. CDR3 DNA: TGCGCCAGCAGCCAAGAGGCGGCAGGGGGCATCTATGGCTACACCTTC.

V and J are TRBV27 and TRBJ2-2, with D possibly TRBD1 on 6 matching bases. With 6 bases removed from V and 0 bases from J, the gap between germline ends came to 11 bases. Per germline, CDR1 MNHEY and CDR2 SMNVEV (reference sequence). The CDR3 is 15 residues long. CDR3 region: CASSMTGANTGELFF. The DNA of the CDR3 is TGTGCCAGCAGCATGACAGGAGCGAACACCGGGGAGCTGTTTTTT.

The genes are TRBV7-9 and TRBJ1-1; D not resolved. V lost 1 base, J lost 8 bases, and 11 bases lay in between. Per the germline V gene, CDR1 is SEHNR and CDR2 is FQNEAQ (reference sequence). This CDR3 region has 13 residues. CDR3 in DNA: TGTGCCAGCAGCTTAGATTTTGGGGAGGAAGCTTTCTTT. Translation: CASSLDFGEEAFF.

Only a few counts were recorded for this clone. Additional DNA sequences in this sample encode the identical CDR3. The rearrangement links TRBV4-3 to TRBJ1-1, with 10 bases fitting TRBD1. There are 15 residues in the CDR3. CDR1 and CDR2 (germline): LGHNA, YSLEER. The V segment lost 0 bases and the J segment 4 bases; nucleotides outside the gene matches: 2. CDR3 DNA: TGCGCCAGCAGCCAAGACCGGACAGGGGGCACTGAAGCTTTCTTT. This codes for CASSQDRTGGTEAFF.

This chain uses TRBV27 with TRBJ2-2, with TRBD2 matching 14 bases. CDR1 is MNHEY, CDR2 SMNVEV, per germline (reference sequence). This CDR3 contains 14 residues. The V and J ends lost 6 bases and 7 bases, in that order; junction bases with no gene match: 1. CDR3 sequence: CASRGLAGGGELFF. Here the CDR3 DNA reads TGTGCCAGCAGAGGACTAGCGGGAGGCGGGGAGCTGTTTTTT.

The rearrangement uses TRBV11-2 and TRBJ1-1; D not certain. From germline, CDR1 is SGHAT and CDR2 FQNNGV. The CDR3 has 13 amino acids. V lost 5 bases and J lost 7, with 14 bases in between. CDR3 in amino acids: CASSDPNGDEAFF. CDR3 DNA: TGTGCCAGCAGCGACCCCAACGGAGATGAAGCTTTCTTT.